Below are 20 T cell receptor beta chains sequenced from a single sample in a study of blood T cell repertoires in COVID-19. Profiled with immunoSEQ multiplex PCR; TCRdb holds only in-frame clones, not every one. The sample records about 480,000 clones, roughly nine tenths being singletons. The sequenced sample was peripheral blood. These receptors originate from a young man with COVID-19, enrolled during active disease.

The rearrangement uses TRBV2 and TRBJ1-6; TRBD1 might be the D (5 bases). The V gene's germline CDR1 is SNHLY and CDR2 FYNNEI. V lost 7 bases, J lost 12 bases, and 16 bases lay in between. CDR3 length: 13 residues. The CDR3 spells CASMKGRGQPLHF. The CDR3 nucleotides read TGTGCCAGCATGAAAGGGAGGGGTCAACCCCTCCACTTT. Full variable domain (remainder filled in from reference TRBV2 and TRBJ1-6): EPEVTQTPSHQVTQMGQEVILRCVPISNHLYFYWYRQILGQKVEFLVSFYNNEISEKSEIFDDQFSVERPDGSNFTLKIRSTKLEDSAMYFCASMKGRGQPLHFGNGTRLTVT.

V is TRBV5-3 and J is TRBJ1-2; D gene uncertain. TRBV5-3 is treated as an ORF (open reading frame) with a function not yet certain. The CDR3 extends over 17 amino acids. V shed 0 bases and J shed 4 bases, with 19 bases lying between them. CDR3 sequence reads: CARSLVGRPPAGYGYTF. The DNA for the CDR3 is TGTGCCAGAAGCTTGGTCGGCAGGCCGCCTGCAGGCTATGGCTACACCTTC.

The chain combines TRBV5-4 with TRBJ2-2, with D perhaps TRBD1 (6 bases). V lost 2 bases, J lost 7 bases, and 9 bases lay in between. The CDR3 runs 13 residues. Germline V gene data show CDR1 as SGHNT and CDR2 as YYREEE (reference sequence). CDR3 in DNA: TGTGCCAGCAGCTTACAGGGTGACGGGGAGCTGTTTTTT. Its translation: CASSLQGDGELFF. The variable domain in full, completed from reference TRBV5-4 and TRBJ2-2, reads ETGVTQSPTHLIKTRGQQVTLRCSSQSGHNTVSWYQQALGQGPQFIFQYYREEENGRGNFPPRFSGLQFPNYSSELNVNALELDDSALYLCASSLQGDGELFFGEGSRLTVL.

The chain recombines TRBV19 with TRBJ2-1; maybe TRBD1 (6 bases). The V end lost 3 bases, the J end lost 6 bases, and 18 bases lay between the germline ends. The CDR3 spans 16 residues. Germline CDR1 and CDR2: LNHDA and SQIVND (reference sequence). The DNA of the CDR3 is TGTGCCAGTAGTATTCCGGGACACCGTCTTGGCAATGAGCAGTTCTTC. It codes for CASSIPGHRLGNEQFF.

V is TRBV12-3 or TRBV12-4 and J is TRBJ2-7; 7 bases are a match to TRBD2. With 7 bases clipped from V and 6 bases from J, the junction kept 9 bases outside the gene matches. This CDR3 has 13 amino acids. Written as DNA, the CDR3 is TGTGCCAGCACGGCGGGAGTGTCTGCCGAGCAGTACTTC. It yields the protein CASTAGVSAEQYF.

CDR3 nucleotides: TGTGCCAGCAGTTCAATAGCGGGGGGGCCCCAAGAGACCCAGTACTTC. Translation: CASSSIAGGPQETQYF. The rearrangement joins TRBV2 to TRBJ2-5, with 11 bases matching TRBD2. V shed 5 bases and J 1 base; nucleotides not matched to a gene: 6. The CDR3 spans 16 residues. CDR1 and CDR2 from the germline V gene are SNHLY and FYNNEI.

The chain links TRBV19 to TRBJ1-5, with 9 bases identical to TRBD1. Germline CDR1 is LNHDA and CDR2 is SQIVND (reference sequence). The CDR3 covers 15 residues. Trimming at V came to 1 base and at J to 6 bases, leaving 4 bases not matched to a gene. The CDR3 here is CASSIVGTGLQPQHF. As DNA, the CDR3 is TGTGCCAGTAGTATAGTTGGGACAGGGCTTCAGCCCCAGCATTTT. Using reference TRBV19 and TRBJ1-5 for the parts outside the CDR3, the full variable domain is DGGITQSPKYLFRKEGQNVTLSCEQNLNHDAMYWYRQDPGQGLRLIYYSQIVNDFQKGDIAEGYSVSREKKESFPLTVTSAQKNPTAFYLCASSIVGTGLQPQHFGDGTRLSIL.

This clone was seen only once. The V and J genes are TRBV5-1 and TRBJ2-1; the match to TRBD1 covers 7 bases. Germline V gives CDR1 SGHRS, CDR2 YFSETQ. This CDR3 is 15 amino acids long. V lost 3 bases, J lost 4 bases, and 7 bases stayed unmatched. CDR3 sequence (DNA): TGCGCCAGCAGCTCGGCGGACAGGACTTACAATGAGCAGTTCTTC. Its protein is CASSSADRTYNEQFF.

This rearrangement joins TRBV20-1 to TRBJ1-3; D possibly corresponds to TRBD1 (6 bases). CDR3 length: 14 amino acids. Germline V gene sequence: CDR1 DFQATT, CDR2 SNEGSKA (reference sequence). V was clipped by 3 bases and J by 7 bases, with 16 bases between them. The CDR3 region is CSASGETGRNTIYF. The DNA of the CDR3 is TGCAGTGCTAGTGGTGAAACAGGGCGGAACACCATATATTTT.

This clone was seen just once. The chain uses TRBV3-1 (or the pseudogene TRBV3-2) and TRBJ2-5; D gene uncertain. CDR1 is LGHDT and CDR2 is YNNKEL in the germline V gene (reference sequence). V lost 7 bases to trimming and J lost 4 bases, with 13 bases between them. The CDR3 spans 13 residues. The CDR3 is CASTLRHGETQYF. DNA of the CDR3: TGTGCCAGCACGTTACGTCACGGAGAGACCCAGTACTTC.

This chain links TRBV10-2 with TRBJ1-1, with D unclear. This CDR3 region has 14 residues. V was shortened by 6 bases and J by 3 bases, with 14 bases between the two germline ends. Per the germline V gene, CDR1 is WSHSY and CDR2 is SAAADI. CDR3 amino acids: CASREGARDTEAFF. The CDR3 DNA is TGCGCCAGCAGGGAGGGAGCTCGGGACACTGAAGCTTTCTTT.

V gene TRBV5-4 combines with J gene TRBJ1-4, with D possibly matching TRBD1 (5 bases). Trimming took off 4 bases at V and 8 bases at J, with 12 bases between the two ends. The CDR3 loop spans 13 amino acids. Germline V lookup: CDR1 SGHNT, CDR2 YYREEE (reference sequence). CDR3 residues: CASSPGVREKLFF. The CDR3 nucleotides read TGTGCCAGCAGCCCGGGGGTTAGAGAAAAACTGTTTTTT. The whole variable domain, remainder taken from reference TRBV5-4 and TRBJ1-4, is ETGVTQSPTHLIKTRGQQVTLRCSSQSGHNTVSWYQQALGQGPQFIFQYYREEENGRGNFPPRFSGLQFPNYSSELNVNALELDDSALYLCASSPGVREKLFFGSGTQLSVL.

This chain uses TRBV5-1 with TRBJ1-5, with D perhaps TRBD1 (5 bases). CDR1 and CDR2 (germline): SGHRS, YFSETQ. The CDR3 is made up of 16 amino acids. The V end lost 4 bases, the J end lost 3 bases, and 17 bases lay between the germline ends. The CDR3 region is CASSPVGGGLNQPQHF. The CDR3 nucleotides read TGCGCCAGCAGCCCGGTGGGGGGGGGACTCAATCAGCCCCAGCATTTT.

The rearrangement uses TRBV6-5 and TRBJ2-2; TRBD2 aligns across 10 bases. The CDR3 has 15 amino acids. From germline, CDR1 is MNHEY and CDR2 SVGAGI. V lost 5 bases to trimming and J lost 6 bases; unmatched junction nucleotides: 6. The DNA for the CDR3 is TGTGCCAGCAGTACACTAGCGGGAAGACCCGGGGAGCTGTTTTTT. As protein: CASSTLAGRPGELFF.

The chain employs TRBV6-5 and TRBJ2-4, with D perhaps matching TRBD1 or TRBD2 (5 bases each). Germline CDR1 MNHEY, CDR2 SVGAGI. The CDR3 spans 13 residues. Trimming removed 4 bases from V and 6 bases from J, with 10 bases in between. The CDR3 DNA reads TGTGCCAGCAGTTCCTCGGGGCCAAACATTCAGTACTTC. Protein sequence: CASSSSGPNIQYF.

The V and J genes are TRBV27 and TRBJ2-5; the D gene is possibly TRBD2 (5 bases). The CDR3 sequence is 13 residues long. Trimming left V 6 bases short and J 4 bases short, with 12 bases between. Germline V gene data show CDR1 as MNHEY and CDR2 as SMNVEV (reference sequence). CDR3 nucleotides: TGTGCCAGCAGCCGCGGCGGAGGAGAGACCCAGTACTTC. Translation: CASSRGGGETQYF.

The sample holds one count of this clone. The chain combines TRBV5-4 with TRBJ2-2, with 11 bases lining up with TRBD2. With 3 bases clipped from V and 7 bases from J, the junction kept 8 bases outside the gene matches. This CDR3 has 16 residues. The V gene's germline CDR1 is SGHNT and CDR2 YYREEE (reference sequence). The CDR3 DNA is TGTGCCAGCAGCTCGAAGACTAGCGGGAAGGTCGGGGAGCTGTTTTTT. This gives the protein CASSSKTSGKVGELFF.

The chain links TRBV5-5 to TRBJ1-3, with 8 bases fitting TRBD1. Per the germline V gene, CDR1 is SGHKS and CDR2 is YYEKEE (reference sequence). This CDR3 region has 15 residues. The J segment lost 3 bases and the V segment lost 4 bases, leaving 6 bases of the junction unmatched. In DNA form, the CDR3 reads TGTGCCAGCAGCCCTAGGACAGGGAATGGAAACACCATATATTTT. Its translation: CASSPRTGNGNTIYF.

This chain joins TRBV7-9 and TRBJ2-1; weak D call: TRBD2 (5 bases). The CDR3 is 13 amino acids. The germline V and J ends were trimmed by 6 bases and 1 base, with 7 bases remaining between them. Germline-derived CDR1 and CDR2 are SEHNR and FQNEAQ (reference sequence). CDR3 coding DNA: TGTGCCAGCAGGGGAGTGTCCTACAATGAGCAGTTCTTC. This encodes CASRGVSYNEQFF.

The chain links TRBV6-2 or TRBV6-3 to TRBJ2-7, with D unresolved. Per germline, CDR1 MNHEY and CDR2 SVGEGT. The CDR3 is 14 residues long. Trimming shortened V by 0 bases and J by 5 bases, and 11 bases separated the two germline ends. As DNA, the CDR3 is TGTGCCAGCAGTTACTCTTCTAATCCCCACGAGCAGTACTTC. It translates to CASSYSSNPHEQYF.